Each of the 31 T cell receptor beta chains below was sequenced from the same sample in a study of cytomegalovirus exposure and HLA in healthy donors. In the PCR, 60 Vbeta and 13 Jbeta primers were used. Here immunoSEQ multiplex PCR was the method, and the copy in TCRdb shows in-frame clones only, minus some. The table has 95,000 to 150,000 clones, approximately 80% seen once. The sequencing input was PBMCs. The source is a middle-aged man in good health and CMV-seronegative.

This chain connects TRBV5-8 to TRBJ2-1, with a possible D match to TRBD1 (5 bases). V dropped 0 bases and J dropped 1 base, with 8 bases sitting between them. This CDR3 region has 15 residues. Germline V gene data show CDR1 as SGHTS and CDR2 as YDEGEE. The CDR3 sequence is CASSLEGASYNEQFF. In DNA form, the CDR3 reads TGTGCCAGCAGCTTGGAAGGGGCTTCCTACAATGAGCAGTTCTTC. The full variable domain, in which reference TRBV5-8 and TRBJ2-1 provide the parts outside the CDR3, is EAGVTQSPTHLIKTRGQQATLRCSPISGHTSVYWYQQALGLGLQFLLWYDEGEERNRGNFPPRFSGRQFPNYSSELNVNALELEDSALYLCASSLEGASYNEQFFGPGTRLTVL.

This chain uses TRBV4-1 with TRBJ1-4; 7 positions agree with TRBD1. Germline V gene data show CDR1 as MGHRA and CDR2 as YSYEKL. This CDR3 region has 16 residues. Germline trimming cut 2 bases from V and 11 bases from J; bases unmatched to any gene: 14. DNA for the CDR3: TGCGCCAGCAGCCAACTTTATCGGGACAGTGAGGAGAAACTGTTTTTT. Protein sequence: CASSQLYRDSEEKLFF.

The chain combines TRBV25-1 with TRBJ2-3; 8 bases align to TRBD2. The germline gives CDR1 MGHDK, CDR2 SYGVNS. J lost 4 bases, V lost 6 bases, and 9 bases had no gene match. The CDR3 contains 15 residues. The CDR3 here is CASRPSGTRSDTQYF. The CDR3 DNA follows: TGTGCCAGCAGACCCTCCGGGACTAGGTCAGATACGCAGTATTTT.

The chain carries TRBV19 and TRBJ1-1; tentative D call: TRBD1 (6 bases). The germline V and J ends were trimmed by 4 bases and 0 bases, with 21 bases remaining between them. Germline CDR1 and CDR2: LNHDA and SQIVND (reference sequence). The CDR3 contains 18 residues. In nucleotides, the CDR3 is TGTGCCAGTAGTACCCTTAGGGCGGCAGGGGAGTTGAACACTGAAGCTTTCTTT. The encoded protein is CASSTLRAAGELNTEAFF.

The CDR3 spells CASSVSGGEWETQYF. The DNA for the CDR3 is TGTGCCAGCAGTGTAAGCGGGGGGGAGTGGGAGACCCAGTACTTC. V is TRBV6-1 and J is TRBJ2-5; 10 positions match TRBD2. The J segment lost 5 bases and the V segment lost 4 bases, leaving 7 bases of the junction unmatched. In germline, CDR1 is MNHNS, CDR2 SASEGT. The CDR3 runs to 15 residues.

This chain uses TRBV5-1 with TRBJ2-1, with a tentative D call TRBD2 (5 bases). CDR3 length: 15 residues. The germline V and J ends were trimmed by 4 bases and 8 bases, with 19 bases remaining between them. Germline V gene sequence: CDR1 SGHRS, CDR2 YFSETQ. In DNA, the CDR3 is TGCGCCAGCAGCCTCGGGGTGGGGAGTAGGGATGAGCAGTTCTTC. As protein: CASSLGVGSRDEQFF.

J is TRBJ1-5 and V is TRBV2; D may be TRBD1 (5 bases). Trimming stripped 3 bases from V and 9 bases from J, with 12 bases between. This CDR3 has 13 amino acids. Germline V gene data show CDR1 as SNHLY and CDR2 as FYNNEI. In DNA form, the CDR3 reads TGTGCCAGCAGTGACCGGGGGGTAGGGCCCCAGCATTTT. Its translation: CASSDRGVGPQHF.

The rearrangement links TRBV29-1 to TRBJ2-3; D perhaps matches TRBD1 (6 bases). Trimming shortened V by 7 bases and J by 2 bases, and 10 bases separated the two germline ends. Germline V gene sequence: CDR1 SQVTM, CDR2 ANQGSEA. The CDR3 spans 12 residues. The CDR3 DNA is TGCAGCGGCTGGACAGACACAGATACGCAGTATTTT. Its translation: CSGWTDTDTQYF.

This chain connects TRBV19 to TRBJ2-2, with 7 bases identical to TRBD1. J gave up 4 bases and V 7 bases, and 3 bases lay outside the gene matches. This CDR3 has 13 amino acids. Germline CDR1 reads LNHDA; CDR2 reads SQIVND (reference sequence). The CDR3 DNA follows: TGTGCCAGTAACAGGGGCGGCACCGGGGAGCTGTTTTTT. Translation gives CASNRGGTGELFF. Based on the CDR3 plus reference TRBV19 and TRBJ2-2, the full variable domain is DGGITQSPKYLFRKEGQNVTLSCEQNLNHDAMYWYRQDPGQGLRLIYYSQIVNDFQKGDIAEGYSVSREKKESFPLTVTSAQKNPTAFYLCASNRGGTGELFFGEGSRLTVL.

This clone turned up a few times. J is TRBJ2-6 and V is TRBV14; maybe TRBD2 (6 bases). This CDR3 is 16 amino acids long. V gave up 4 bases and J gave up 3 bases, with 13 bases separating them. Germline V gene sequence: CDR1 SGHDN, CDR2 FVKESK. Here the CDR3 reads CASSLKWGGGANVLTF. In DNA, the CDR3 is TGTGCCAGCAGCCTTAAGTGGGGAGGTGGGGCCAACGTCCTGACTTTC.

The V and J genes are TRBV5-1 and TRBJ2-1; 9 positions agree with TRBD2. Germline CDR1 is SGHRS and CDR2 is YFSETQ. The CDR3 has 15 amino acids. V was clipped by 7 bases and J by 5 bases; unmatched bases: 10. CDR3 loop: CASSPGGGADNEQFF. Written as DNA, the CDR3 is TGCGCCAGCTCCCCGGGCGGGGGGGCCGACAATGAGCAGTTCTTC.

This clone came up a few times. This sequence joins TRBV6-6 and TRBJ1-4, with D tentatively TRBD1 (5 bases). The CDR3 has 14 amino acids. V lost 3 bases, J lost 6 bases, and 11 bases lay in between. Germline assignment: CDR1 MNHNY and CDR2 SVGAGI (reference sequence). CDR3 sequence: CASSYRGGDEKLFF. The DNA for the CDR3 is TGTGCCAGCAGTTATCGGGGAGGGGATGAAAAACTGTTTTTT.

This clone was seen just once. The chain uses TRBV5-1 and TRBJ2-1; tentative D call: TRBD1 (6 bases). The CDR3 is 15 amino acids. Per the germline V gene, CDR1 is SGHRS and CDR2 is YFSETQ. Trimming pared 0 bases from V and 8 bases from J, leaving 15 bases between. CDR3 protein: CASSLAPAGADEQFF. For the CDR3, the DNA is TGCGCCAGCAGCTTGGCCCCGGCAGGGGCTGATGAGCAGTTCTTC.

The chain uses TRBV6-1 and TRBJ2-2, with TRBD1 matching 11 bases. The CDR3 consists of 15 residues. The germline CDR1 and CDR2 sequences are MNHNS and SASEGT. Unmatched junction bases numbered 6, after V lost 8 bases and J lost 4 bases. The CDR3 here is CASPPGTGGTGELFF. CDR3 nucleotides: TGTGCCAGCCCCCCGGGGACAGGGGGCACCGGGGAGCTGTTTTTT.

This clone turned up a few times. The V and J genes are TRBV4-1 and TRBJ1-5, with TRBD1 matching over 7 bases. V was clipped by 0 bases and J by 6 bases; unmatched bases: 5. The V gene's germline CDR1 is MGHRA and CDR2 YSYEKL. This CDR3 comprises 15 residues. This CDR3 is CASSQEEGAGQPQHF. The DNA of the CDR3 is TGCGCCAGCAGCCAAGAGGAGGGGGCCGGTCAGCCCCAGCATTTT.

The chain couples TRBV11-2 to TRBJ1-1; D not certain. This CDR3 is 15 amino acids long. Germline assignment: CDR1 SGHAT and CDR2 FQNNGV. V was cut by 5 bases and J by 5 bases, with 18 bases left in between. The CDR3 DNA reads as TGTGCCAGCAGCCTCCGCGGGCGACACGATACTGAAGCTTTCTTT. Protein: CASSLRGRHDTEAFF.

The chain combines TRBV6-5 with TRBJ2-7; a possible D gene is TRBD2 (5 bases). This CDR3 is 15 amino acids long. The germline V gene has CDR1 MNHEY and CDR2 SVGAGI. V was clipped by 5 bases and J by 2 bases, with 16 bases between them. The CDR3 DNA is TGTGCCAGCAGTCTTTCCGGGATGACTACCTACGAGCAGTACGTC. Amino acids: CASSLSGMTTYEQYV.

This chain links TRBV5-8 with TRBJ1-1; D gene uncertain. This CDR3 spans 14 amino acids. The ends were cut back, 0 bases at V and 1 base at J, with 7 bases in the middle. The V gene's germline CDR1 is SGHTS and CDR2 YDEGEE. The CDR3 DNA reads as TGTGCCAGCAGCTTGGTAGCACAGAACACTGAAGCTTTCTTT. Its protein is CASSLVAQNTEAFF. The full variable domain, completed using reference TRBV5-8 and TRBJ1-1, is EAGVTQSPTHLIKTRGQQATLRCSPISGHTSVYWYQQALGLGLQFLLWYDEGEERNRGNFPPRFSGRQFPNYSSELNVNALELEDSALYLCASSLVAQNTEAFFGQGTRLTVV.

The chain is built from TRBV5-5 and TRBJ1-6; tentative D call: TRBD1 (5 bases). From germline, CDR1 is SGHKS and CDR2 YYEKEE (reference sequence). The V end lost 0 bases, the J end lost 8 bases, and 9 bases lay between the germline ends. CDR3 length: 14 amino acids. CDR3 sequence: CASSLVRVDSPLHF. In nucleotides, the CDR3 is TGTGCCAGCAGCTTGGTCAGGGTTGATTCACCCCTCCACTTT.

The chain couples TRBV5-4 to TRBJ2-2; 8 nucleotides agree with TRBD1. Germline CDR1 is SGHNT and CDR2 is YYREEE (reference sequence). This CDR3 contains 16 residues. Losses at the gene ends were 3 bases for V and 0 bases for J; bases not matched to a gene: 4. In DNA, the CDR3 is TGTGCCAGCAGCTCCCCGACAGGGGCGAACACCGGGGAGCTGTTTTTT. Translating it yields CASSSPTGANTGELFF.

The chain couples TRBV4-3 to TRBJ1-3; D gene uncertain. Per the germline V gene, CDR1 is LGHNA and CDR2 is YSLEER. The CDR3 runs to 14 residues. The V end lost 1 base, the J end lost 2 bases, and 6 bases lay between the germline ends. The CDR3 DNA is TGCGCCAGCAGCCAAGTCCAGGCTGGAAACACCATATATTTT. This translates into CASSQVQAGNTIYF.

This clone came up a few times. The gene calls are TRBV5-6 and TRBJ2-7; the D is unclear. V was pared by 4 bases and J by 7 bases, with 12 bases between. CDR3 length: 12 amino acids. From germline, CDR1 is SGHDT and CDR2 YYEEEE. The DNA of the CDR3 is TGTGCCAGCAGCCACGTTAGTGGGGAGCAGTACGTC. Residues: CASSHVSGEQYV.

This clone has a single count. Other DNA sequences in this sample translate to the same CDR3. The CDR3 nucleotides are TGCAGTGCTGGGACAGGGGGCGAGCAGTACGTC. Its translation is CSAGTGGEQYV. The chain has TRBV20-1 and TRBJ2-7; 11 bases fit TRBD1. The CDR3 is 11 residues long. The ends lost 5 bases at V and 6 bases at J; junction bases unmatched: 0. Germline-derived CDR1 and CDR2 are DFQATT and SNEGSKA (reference sequence).

This chain connects TRBV21-1 to TRBJ2-5; the D call TRBD2 from the table was never checked on the DNA. TRBV21-1 is annotated as a pseudogene. This CDR3 has 13 residues. Here the CDR3 reads CASSKEGGETQYF. The CDR3 DNA reads as TGTGCCAGCAGCAAAGAGGGAGGAGAGACCCAGTACTTC.

V gene TRBV6-5 combines with J gene TRBJ1-3, with TRBD1 matching over 7 bases. CDR1 and CDR2 (germline): MNHEY, SVGAGI. V gave up 8 bases and J gave up 0 bases; unmatched junction bases: 1. The CDR3 runs to 13 residues. CDR3 protein: CASGTASGNTIYF. CDR3 DNA: TGTGCCAGCGGGACAGCCTCTGGAAACACCATATATTTT.

The chain couples TRBV15 to TRBJ2-2; the D gene is possibly TRBD2 (6 bases). V was cut by 4 bases and J by 1 base, with 10 bases left in between. Germline V gene lookup returns CDR1 LNHNV and CDR2 YYDKDF (reference sequence). This CDR3 has 15 residues. The CDR3 here is CATSKRAENTGELFF. Here the CDR3 DNA reads TGTGCCACCAGCAAGCGGGCAGAGAACACCGGGGAGCTGTTTTTT. The full variable domain, its missing parts supplied by reference TRBV15 and TRBJ2-2, is DAMVIQNPRYQVTQFGKPVTLSCSQTLNHNVMYWYQQKSSQAPKLLFHYYDKDFNNEADTPDNFQSRRPNTSFCFLDIRSPGLGDTAMYLCATSKRAENTGELFFGEGSRLTVL.

The chain uses TRBV9 and TRBJ2-3, with TRBD1 as a possible D gene (5 bases). The CDR3 spans 14 residues. Per the germline V gene, CDR1 is SGDLS and CDR2 is YYNGEE. V lost 6 bases, J lost 6 bases, and 17 bases lay in between. DNA for the CDR3: TGTGCCAGCACCTATATGGACATCGGTGATACGCAGTATTTT. Translated, it gives CASTYMDIGDTQYF.

The V and J genes are TRBV5-1 and TRBJ2-5, with a tentative D call TRBD1 (5 bases). Germline V gene sequence: CDR1 SGHRS, CDR2 YFSETQ. The CDR3 loop spans 14 amino acids. Deletions cut 5 bases from V and 3 bases from J, with 14 bases between. DNA of the CDR3: TGCGCCAGCAGGCCAGGGCGTTCGGAAGAGACCCAGTACTTC. The encoded protein is CASRPGRSEETQYF.

This chain joins TRBV5-1 and TRBJ2-3; TRBD2 agrees at 8 bases. V lost 6 bases and J lost 5; bases outside the gene matches: 8. Germline assignment: CDR1 SGHRS and CDR2 YFSETQ. The CDR3 has 14 residues. The CDR3 DNA follows: TGCGCCAGCAACCCGGGGGGGCAGGGAGATACGCAGTATTTT. Its protein is CASNPGGQGDTQYF.

This chain links TRBV4-3 with TRBJ2-3; 11 bases map to TRBD1. The junction had 6 bases not matched to a gene; V was cut back by 6 bases and J by 4 bases. Germline V lookup: CDR1 LGHNA, CDR2 YSLEER. The length of the CDR3 is 15 residues. The CDR3 is CASRLTGQGADTQYF. CDR3 in DNA: TGCGCCAGCAGACTTACGGGACAGGGGGCAGATACGCAGTATTTT.

The chain joins TRBV19 to TRBJ1-5, with 7 positions matching TRBD1. V dropped 4 bases and J dropped 0; count of bases not matched to a gene: 15. CDR1 is LNHDA and CDR2 is SQIVND in the germline V gene (reference sequence). The CDR3 length is 19 residues. CDR3 region: CASSSLRGQITYSNQPQHF. The CDR3 nucleotides are TGTGCCAGTAGTAGCCTCCGGGGACAGATTACGTATAGCAATCAGCCCCAGCATTTT.